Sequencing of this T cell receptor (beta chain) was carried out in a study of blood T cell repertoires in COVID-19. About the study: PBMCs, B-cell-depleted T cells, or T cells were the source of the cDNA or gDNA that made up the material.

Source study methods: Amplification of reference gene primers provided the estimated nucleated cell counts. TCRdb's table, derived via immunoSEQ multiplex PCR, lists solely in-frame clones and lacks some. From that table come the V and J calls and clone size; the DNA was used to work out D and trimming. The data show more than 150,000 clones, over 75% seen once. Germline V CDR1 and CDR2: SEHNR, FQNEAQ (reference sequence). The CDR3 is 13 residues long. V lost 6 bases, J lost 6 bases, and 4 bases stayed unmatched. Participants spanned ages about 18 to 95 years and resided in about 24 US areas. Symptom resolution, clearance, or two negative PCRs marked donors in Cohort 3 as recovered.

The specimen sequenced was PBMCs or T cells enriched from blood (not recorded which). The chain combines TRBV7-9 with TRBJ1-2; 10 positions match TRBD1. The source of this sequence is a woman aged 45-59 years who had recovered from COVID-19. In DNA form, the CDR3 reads TGTGCCAGCAGGTCCGGGACAGGGGATGGCTACACCTTC. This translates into CASRSGTGDGYTF.